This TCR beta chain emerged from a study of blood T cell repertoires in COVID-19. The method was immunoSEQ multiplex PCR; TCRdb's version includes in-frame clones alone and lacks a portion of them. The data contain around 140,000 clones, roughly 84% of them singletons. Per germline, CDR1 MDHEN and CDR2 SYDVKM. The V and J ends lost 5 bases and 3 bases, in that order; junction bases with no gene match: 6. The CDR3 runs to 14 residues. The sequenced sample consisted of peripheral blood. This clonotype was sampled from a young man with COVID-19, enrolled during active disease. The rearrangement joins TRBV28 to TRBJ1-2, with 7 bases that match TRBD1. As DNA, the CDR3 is TGTGCCAGCAGTCAGACAGGGAACGACTATGGCTACACCTTC. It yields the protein CASSQTGNDYGYTF.